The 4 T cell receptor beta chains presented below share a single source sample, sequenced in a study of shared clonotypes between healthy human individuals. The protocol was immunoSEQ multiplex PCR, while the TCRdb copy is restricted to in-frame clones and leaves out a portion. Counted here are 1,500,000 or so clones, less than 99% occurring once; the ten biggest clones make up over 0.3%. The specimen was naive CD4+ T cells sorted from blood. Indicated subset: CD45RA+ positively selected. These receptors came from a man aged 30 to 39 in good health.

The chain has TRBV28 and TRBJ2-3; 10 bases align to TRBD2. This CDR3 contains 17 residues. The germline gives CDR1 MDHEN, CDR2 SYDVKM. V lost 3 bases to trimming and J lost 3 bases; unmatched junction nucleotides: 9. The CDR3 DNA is TGTGCCAGCAGTTTGGAAAGCGGGAGGGCCCGAACAGATACGCAGTATTTT. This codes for CASSLESGRARTDTQYF.

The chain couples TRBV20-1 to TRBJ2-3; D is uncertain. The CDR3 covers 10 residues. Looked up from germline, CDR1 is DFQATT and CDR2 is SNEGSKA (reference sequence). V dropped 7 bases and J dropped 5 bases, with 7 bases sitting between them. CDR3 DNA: TGCAGTGGCCGACGAGATACGCAGTATTTT. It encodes CSGRRDTQYF.

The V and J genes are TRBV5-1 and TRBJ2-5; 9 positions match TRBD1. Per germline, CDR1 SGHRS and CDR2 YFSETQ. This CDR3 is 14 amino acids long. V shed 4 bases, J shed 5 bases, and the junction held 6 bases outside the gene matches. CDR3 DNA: TGCGCCAGCAGCCAGGGGACAGGGATGGAGACCCAGTACTTC. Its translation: CASSQGTGMETQYF.

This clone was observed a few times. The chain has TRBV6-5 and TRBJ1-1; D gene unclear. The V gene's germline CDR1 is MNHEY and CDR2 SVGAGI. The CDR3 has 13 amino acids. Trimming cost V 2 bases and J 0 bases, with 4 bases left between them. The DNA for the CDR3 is TGTGCCAGCAGTTACGTCGTGAACACTGAAGCTTTCTTT. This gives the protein CASSYVVNTEAFF.